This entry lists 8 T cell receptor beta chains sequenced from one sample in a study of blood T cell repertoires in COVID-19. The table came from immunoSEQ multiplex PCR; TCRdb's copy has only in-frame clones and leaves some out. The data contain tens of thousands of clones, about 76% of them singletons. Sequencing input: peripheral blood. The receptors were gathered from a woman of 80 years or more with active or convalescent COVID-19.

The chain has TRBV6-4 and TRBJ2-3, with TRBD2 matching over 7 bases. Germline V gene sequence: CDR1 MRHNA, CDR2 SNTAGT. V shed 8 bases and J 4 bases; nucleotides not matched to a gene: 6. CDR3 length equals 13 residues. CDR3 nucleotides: TGTGCCAGCGGCAGCGGGGAAGCAGATACGCAGTATTTT. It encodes CASGSGEADTQYF.

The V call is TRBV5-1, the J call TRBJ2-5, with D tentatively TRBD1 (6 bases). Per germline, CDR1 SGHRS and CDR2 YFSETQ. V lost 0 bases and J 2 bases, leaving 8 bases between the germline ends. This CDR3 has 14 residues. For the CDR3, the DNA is TGCGCCAGCAGCTTGGCCGGACAGCAAGAGACCCAGTACTTC. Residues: CASSLAGQQETQYF.

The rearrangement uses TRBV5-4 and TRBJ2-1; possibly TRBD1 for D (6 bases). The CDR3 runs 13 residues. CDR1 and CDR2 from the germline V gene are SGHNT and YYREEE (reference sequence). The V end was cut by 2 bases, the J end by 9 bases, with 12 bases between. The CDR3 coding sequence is TGTGCCAGCAGCTTCCCAGGGGAGCGTGAGCAGTTCTTC. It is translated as CASSFPGEREQFF.

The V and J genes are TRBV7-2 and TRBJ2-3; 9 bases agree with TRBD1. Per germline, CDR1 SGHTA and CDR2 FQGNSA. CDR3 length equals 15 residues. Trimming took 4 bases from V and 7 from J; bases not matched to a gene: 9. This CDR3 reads CASSSPGTGRNTQYF. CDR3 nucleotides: TGTGCCAGCAGCTCCCCCGGGACAGGGAGAAATACGCAGTATTTT.

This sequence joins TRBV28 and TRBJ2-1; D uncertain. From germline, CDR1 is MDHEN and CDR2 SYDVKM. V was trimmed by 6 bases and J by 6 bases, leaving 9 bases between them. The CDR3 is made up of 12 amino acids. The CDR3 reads CASRVFGNEQFF. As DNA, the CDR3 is TGTGCCAGCAGAGTATTCGGCAATGAGCAGTTCTTC.

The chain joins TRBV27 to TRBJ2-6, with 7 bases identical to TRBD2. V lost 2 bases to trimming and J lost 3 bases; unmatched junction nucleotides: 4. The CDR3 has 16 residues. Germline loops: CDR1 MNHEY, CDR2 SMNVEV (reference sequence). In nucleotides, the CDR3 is TGTGCCAGCAGTTTAGGGGGAGGGGTTGGGGCCAACGTCCTGACTTTC. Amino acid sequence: CASSLGGGVGANVLTF.

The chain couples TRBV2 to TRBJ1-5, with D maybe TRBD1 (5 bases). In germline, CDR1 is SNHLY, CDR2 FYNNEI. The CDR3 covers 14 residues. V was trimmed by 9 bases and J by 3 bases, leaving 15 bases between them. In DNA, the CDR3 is TGTGCCAGTCAGGGATCTGACCACAATCAGCCCCAGCATTTT. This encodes CASQGSDHNQPQHF.

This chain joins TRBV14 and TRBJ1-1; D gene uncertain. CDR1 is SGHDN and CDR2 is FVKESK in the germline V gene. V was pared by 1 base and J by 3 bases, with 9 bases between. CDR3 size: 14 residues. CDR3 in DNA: TGTGCCAGCAGCCAAGGGGAGAGGTACACTGAAGCTTTCTTT. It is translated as CASSQGERYTEAFF. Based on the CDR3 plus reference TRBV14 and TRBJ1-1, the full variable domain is EAGVTQFPSHSVIEKGQTVTLRCDPISGHDNLYWYRRVMGKEIKFLLHFVKESKQDESGMPNNRFLAERTGGTYSTLKVQPAELEDSGVYFCASSQGERYTEAFFGQGTRLTVV.